The 10 T cell receptor beta chains presented below share a single source sample, sequenced in a study of T cell responses to AZD1222 COVID-19 vaccine. Here immunoSEQ multiplex PCR was the method, and the copy in TCRdb shows in-frame clones only, minus some. The table lists about 14,000 clones, approximately 84% of them singletons. This specimen consisted of peripheral blood, obtained 28 days after the second AZD1222 dose. The source is an adult who received the AZD1222 COVID-19 vaccine.

This clone was observed a handful of times. CDR3 amino acids: CASSQDTGVYQPQHF. The CDR3 bases are TGCGCCAGCAGCCAAGATACAGGTGTATATCAGCCCCAGCATTTT. The V call is TRBV4-3, the J call TRBJ1-5, with TRBD1 as a possible D gene (5 bases). The CDR3 length is 15 residues. V was clipped by 0 bases and J by 5 bases, with 11 bases between them. Germline V lookup: CDR1 LGHNA, CDR2 YSLEER.

This chain uses TRBV7-3 with TRBJ1-5; no definite D call. CDR1 and CDR2 (germline): SGHTA, FQGTGA. V was pared by 6 bases and J by 8 bases, with 11 bases between. The CDR3 consists of 12 residues. Here the CDR3 reads CASRFYGEPQHF. As DNA, the CDR3 is TGTGCCAGCAGGTTTTACGGGGAGCCCCAGCATTTT.

This clone was detected a few times. The V gene is TRBV6-5, the J gene TRBJ2-2, with D uncertain. Per germline, CDR1 MNHEY and CDR2 SVGAGI. CDR3 size: 15 residues. The V end was cut by 5 bases, the J end by 1 base, with 11 bases between. The CDR3: CASSLSGGNTGELFF. The DNA of the CDR3 is TGTGCCAGCAGTCTCTCTGGCGGGAACACCGGGGAGCTGTTTTTT.

This chain connects TRBV4-2 to TRBJ1-6; 8 bases fit TRBD1. CDR1 and CDR2 (germline): LGHNA, YNFKEQ. The junction had 2 bases not matched to a gene; V was cut back by 2 bases and J by 8 bases. The CDR3 sequence is 14 residues long. This CDR3 is CASSQKDRDSPLHF. The CDR3 DNA reads TGTGCCAGCAGCCAAAAGGACAGGGATTCACCCCTCCACTTT.

CDR3 in amino acids: CASSLAGTDEKLFF. CDR3 sequence (DNA): TGTGCCAGCAGCTTAGCGGGGACAGACGAAAAACTGTTTTTT. The chain employs TRBV7-6 and TRBJ1-4; 7 positions agree with TRBD1. From germline, CDR1 is SGHVS and CDR2 FNYEAQ. The CDR3 is 14 amino acids. V shed 0 bases, J shed 8 bases, and the junction held 3 bases outside the gene matches. The variable domain in full, completed from reference TRBV7-6 and TRBJ1-4, reads GAGVSQSPRYKVTKRGQDVALRCDPISGHVSLYWYRQALGQGPEFLTYFNYEAQQDKSGLPNDRFSAERPEGSISTLTIQRTEQRDSAMYRCASSLAGTDEKLFFGSGTQLSVL.

This clone came up once. The V call is TRBV5-1, the J call TRBJ1-3; D may be TRBD1 (6 bases). The CDR3 extends over 15 amino acids. In germline, CDR1 is SGHRS, CDR2 YFSETQ. The ends were cut back, 4 bases at V and 0 bases at J, with 11 bases in the middle. The CDR3 loop reads CASSTGSSSGNTIYF. CDR3 sequence (DNA): TGCGCCAGCAGCACAGGGTCGAGCTCTGGAAACACCATATATTTT.

This chain links TRBV30 with TRBJ1-5; possible D gene TRBD1, 6 bases. Trimming removed 5 bases at V and 4 bases at J, with 18 bases between. This CDR3 region has 15 residues. Germline V gene sequence: CDR1 GTSNPN, CDR2 SVGIG (reference sequence). CDR3 nucleotide sequence: TGTGCCTGGTTCCGGGGGGCCGAAAGAAATCAGCCCCAGCATTTT. Translated: CAWFRGAERNQPQHF. The whole variable domain, filled in from reference TRBV30 and TRBJ1-5, reads SQTIHQWPATLVQPVGSPLSLECTVEGTSNPNLYWYRQAAGRGLQLLFYSVGIGQISSEVPQNLSASRPQDRQFILSSKKLLLSDSGFYLCAWFRGAERNQPQHFGDGTRLSIL.

This chain links TRBV5-1 with TRBJ1-5; D not certain. The CDR3 runs 15 residues. The germline V and J ends were trimmed by 4 bases and 7 bases, with 18 bases remaining between them. Looked up from germline, CDR1 is SGHRS and CDR2 is YFSETQ. CDR3 residues: CASSPSGGSGQPQHF. The CDR3 DNA reads as TGCGCCAGCAGCCCTAGTGGAGGGTCTGGACAGCCCCAGCATTTT. Variable domain in full (rest from reference TRBV5-1 and TRBJ1-5): KAGVTQTPRYLIKTRGQQVTLSCSPISGHRSVSWYQQTPGQGLQFLFEYFSETQRNKGNFPGRFSGRQFSNSRSEMNVSTLELGDSALYLCASSPSGGSGQPQHFGDGTRLSIL.

The V gene is TRBV10-3, the J gene TRBJ2-7; D ambiguous. CDR1 ENHRY and CDR2 SYGVKD come from the germline V gene. V was clipped by 2 bases and J by 3 bases, with 14 bases between them. The CDR3 runs to 15 residues. The CDR3 here is CAISEPFSSYYEQYF. The CDR3 bases are TGTGCCATCAGTGAGCCGTTCAGTTCTTACTACGAGCAGTACTTC.

The rearrangement uses TRBV7-2 and TRBJ1-5; a weak D match, TRBD1 (5 bases). Trimming took 5 bases from V and 1 from J, leaving 15 bases between them. CDR3 length equals 16 residues. Looked up from germline, CDR1 is SGHTA and CDR2 is FQGNSA. CDR3 bases: TGTGCCAGCAGCCCATCAGCTGGGGGGAGCAATCAGCCCCAGCATTTT. Its protein product is CASSPSAGGSNQPQHF.